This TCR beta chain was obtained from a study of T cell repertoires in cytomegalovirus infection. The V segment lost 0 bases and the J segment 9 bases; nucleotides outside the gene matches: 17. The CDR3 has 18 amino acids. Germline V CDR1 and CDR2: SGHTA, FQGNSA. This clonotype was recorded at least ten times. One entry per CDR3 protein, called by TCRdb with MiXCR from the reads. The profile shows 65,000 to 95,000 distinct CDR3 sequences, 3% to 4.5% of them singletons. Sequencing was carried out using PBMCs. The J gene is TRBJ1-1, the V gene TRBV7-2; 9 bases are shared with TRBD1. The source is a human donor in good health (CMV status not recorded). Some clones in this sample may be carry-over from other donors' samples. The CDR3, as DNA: TGTGCCAGCAGCTTAGCGATATGGGACAGGGTCTATTTTGGAAAAGCTTTCTTT. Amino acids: CASSLAIWDRVYFGKAFF.